These 9 T cell receptor beta chains came from one sample sequenced in a study of shared clonotypes between healthy human individuals. This table comes from immunoSEQ multiplex PCR, and its TCRdb copy is limited to in-frame clones, with some not included. The sample carries approximately 2.1 million clones, more than 85% recorded once. Sequencing used naive CD4+ T cells from PBMCs. Subset of the sample: CD45RA+ positively selected. The receptors were sampled from a man younger than 35 in good health. Some clones in this sample may be carry-over from other donors' samples.

V gene TRBV6-1 combines with J gene TRBJ2-1; D call uncertain. This CDR3 has 11 amino acids. The germline V gene has CDR1 MNHNS and CDR2 SASEGT. V shed 2 bases and J shed 9 bases, with 5 bases lying between them. The CDR3 reads CASSEFPEQFF. The CDR3 bases are TGTGCCAGCAGTGAATTTCCTGAGCAGTTCTTC.

The V gene is TRBV18, the J gene TRBJ2-7, with 8 bases matching TRBD1. From germline, CDR1 is KGHSH and CDR2 LQKENI. This CDR3 spans 14 amino acids. With 6 bases clipped from V and 7 bases from J, the junction kept 11 bases outside the gene matches. The CDR3, as DNA: TGTGCCAGCTCCCGCATGGACAGGGCGGGGGAGCAGTACTTC. Amino acid sequence: CASSRMDRAGEQYF.

The J gene is TRBJ2-7, the V gene TRBV9; D not resolved. Trimming cost V 0 bases and J 2 bases, with 6 bases left between them. Germline V lookup: CDR1 SGDLS, CDR2 YYNGEE. This CDR3 is built from 13 residues. The CDR3 loop is CASSVGFTYEQYF. For the CDR3, the DNA is TGTGCCAGCAGCGTAGGTTTCACCTACGAGCAGTACTTC. Full variable domain (outside the CDR3, taken from reference TRBV9 and TRBJ2-7): DSGVTQTPKHLITATGQRVTLRCSPRSGDLSVYWYQQSLDQGLQFLIQYYNGEERAKGNILERFSAQQFPDLHSELNLSSLELGDSALYFCASSVGFTYEQYFGPGTRLTVT.

The chain recombines TRBV18 with TRBJ1-5, with D maybe TRBD1 (6 bases). This CDR3 is built from 15 residues. V was trimmed by 2 bases and J by 5 bases, leaving 13 bases between them. The germline V gene has CDR1 KGHSH and CDR2 LQKENI. DNA of the CDR3: TGTGCCAGCTCACCATCGGGGGGCAGCGATCAGCCCCAGCATTTT. Residues: CASSPSGGSDQPQHF.

J is TRBJ2-1 and V is TRBV5-1; no firm D call. This CDR3 region has 16 residues. Looked up from germline, CDR1 is SGHRS and CDR2 is YFSETQ. The V gene lost 1 base and the J gene lost 0 bases, with 11 bases spanning the gap. CDR3 amino acids: CASSLRVTSSYNEQFF. Written as DNA, the CDR3 is TGCGCCAGCAGCTTGAGGGTGACCTCCTCCTACAATGAGCAGTTCTTC.

Turning to this clone: This CDR3 is also generated by other DNA sequences in the sample. The V gene is TRBV20-1, the J gene TRBJ2-1; a possible D gene is TRBD2 (6 bases). Germline CDR1 reads DFQATT; CDR2 reads SNEGSKA (reference sequence). V was shortened by 0 bases and J by 10 bases, with 7 bases between the two germline ends. The CDR3 has 11 residues. DNA for the CDR3: TGCAGTGCTAGAGATCGGGGGGAGCAGTTCTTC. Its protein is CSARDRGEQFF.

V and J are TRBV4-1 and TRBJ1-1; 9 positions agree with TRBD1. CDR1 and CDR2 from the germline V gene are MGHRA and YSYEKL. This CDR3 has 15 residues. With V trimmed by 2 bases and J by 1 base, 2 bases remained unmatched. In DNA form, the CDR3 reads TGCGCCAGCAGCCAACCGGACAGGGGGAACACTGAAGCTTTCTTT. Protein: CASSQPDRGNTEAFF.

The V gene is TRBV28, the J gene TRBJ2-3; D gene uncertain. Germline lookup yields CDR1 MDHEN and CDR2 SYDVKM. V was clipped by 1 base and J by 0 bases, with 17 bases between them. There are 18 residues in the CDR3. The DNA of the CDR3 is TGTGCCAGCAGTTTATACCCCTTCGATAGCAGTAGCACAGATACGCAGTATTTT. It codes for CASSLYPFDSSSTDTQYF.

A note on this clone: At the DNA level, this CDR3 is encoded by other sequences in the same sample as well. The gene calls are TRBV6-1 and TRBJ1-1; unclear D gene. V lost 0 bases and J 2 bases, leaving 1 base between the germline ends. CDR1 is MNHNS and CDR2 is SASEGT in the germline V gene. This CDR3 is built from 12 residues. The CDR3 loop reads CASSEANTEAFF. In DNA, the CDR3 is TGTGCCAGCAGTGAAGCCAACACTGAAGCTTTCTTT.